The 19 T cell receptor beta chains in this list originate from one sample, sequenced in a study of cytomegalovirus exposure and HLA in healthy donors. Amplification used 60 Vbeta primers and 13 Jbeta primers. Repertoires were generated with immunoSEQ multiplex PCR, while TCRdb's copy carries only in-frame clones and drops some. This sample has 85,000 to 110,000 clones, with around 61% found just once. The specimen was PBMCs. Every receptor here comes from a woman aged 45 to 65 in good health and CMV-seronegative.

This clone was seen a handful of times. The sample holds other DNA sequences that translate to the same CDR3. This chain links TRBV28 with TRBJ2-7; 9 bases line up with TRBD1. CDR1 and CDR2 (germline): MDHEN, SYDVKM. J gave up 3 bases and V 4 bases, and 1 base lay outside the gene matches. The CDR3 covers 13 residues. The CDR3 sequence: CASSSGQGYEQYF. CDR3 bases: TGTGCCAGCAGTTCGGGACAGGGCTACGAGCAGTACTTC.

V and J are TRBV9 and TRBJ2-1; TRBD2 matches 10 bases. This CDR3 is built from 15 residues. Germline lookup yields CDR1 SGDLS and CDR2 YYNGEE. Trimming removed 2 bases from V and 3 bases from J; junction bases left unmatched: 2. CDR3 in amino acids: CASSVSGRIYNEQFF. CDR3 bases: TGTGCCAGCAGCGTTAGCGGGAGGATCTACAATGAGCAGTTCTTC.

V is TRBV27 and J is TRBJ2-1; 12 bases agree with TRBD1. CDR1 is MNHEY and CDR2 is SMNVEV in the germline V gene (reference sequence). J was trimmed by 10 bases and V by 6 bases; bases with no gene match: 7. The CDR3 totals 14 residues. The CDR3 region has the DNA TGTGCCAGCAGGGGACAGGGGGCGCAAGAGGAGCAGTTCTTC. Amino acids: CASRGQGAQEEQFF.

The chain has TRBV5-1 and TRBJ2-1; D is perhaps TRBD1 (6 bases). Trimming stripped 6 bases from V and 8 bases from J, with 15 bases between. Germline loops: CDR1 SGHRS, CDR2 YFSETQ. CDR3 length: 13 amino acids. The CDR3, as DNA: TGCGCCAGCAACACCAAACAGGGCTATGAGCAGTTCTTC. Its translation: CASNTKQGYEQFF.

CDR3 amino acids: CASSVDREHTF. CDR3 DNA sequence: TGTGCCAGCAGCGTAGACAGGGAGCACACCTTC. The V call is TRBV2, the J call TRBJ1-2, with TRBD1 matching 7 bases. This CDR3 comprises 11 residues. With V trimmed by 6 bases and J by 12 bases, 7 bases remained unmatched. In germline, CDR1 is SNHLY, CDR2 FYNNEI. The full variable domain, in which reference TRBV2 and TRBJ1-2 provide the parts outside the CDR3, is EPEVTQTPSHQVTQMGQEVILRCVPISNHLYFYWYRQILGQKVEFLVSFYNNEISEKSEIFDDQFSVERPDGSNFTLKIRSTKLEDSAMYFCASSVDREHTFGSGTRLTVV.

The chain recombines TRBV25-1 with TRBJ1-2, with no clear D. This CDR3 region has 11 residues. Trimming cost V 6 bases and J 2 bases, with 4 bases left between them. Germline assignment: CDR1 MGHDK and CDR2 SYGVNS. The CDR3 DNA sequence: TGTGCCAGCAGCTTAAACTATGGCTACACCTTC. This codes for CASSLNYGYTF.

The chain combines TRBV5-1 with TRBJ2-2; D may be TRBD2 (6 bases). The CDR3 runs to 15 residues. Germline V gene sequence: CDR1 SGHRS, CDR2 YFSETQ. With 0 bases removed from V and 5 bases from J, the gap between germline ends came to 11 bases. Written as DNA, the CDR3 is TGCGCCAGCAGCTTGGTTCCGGGGACTACCGGGGAGCTGTTTTTT. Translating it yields CASSLVPGTTGELFF.

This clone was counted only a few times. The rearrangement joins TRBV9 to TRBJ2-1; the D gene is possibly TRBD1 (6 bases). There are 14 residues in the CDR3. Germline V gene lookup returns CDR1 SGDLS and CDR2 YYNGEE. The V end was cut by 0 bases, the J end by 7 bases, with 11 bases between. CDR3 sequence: CASSVATGRNEQFF. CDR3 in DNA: TGTGCCAGCAGCGTAGCCACAGGGCGGAATGAGCAGTTCTTC.

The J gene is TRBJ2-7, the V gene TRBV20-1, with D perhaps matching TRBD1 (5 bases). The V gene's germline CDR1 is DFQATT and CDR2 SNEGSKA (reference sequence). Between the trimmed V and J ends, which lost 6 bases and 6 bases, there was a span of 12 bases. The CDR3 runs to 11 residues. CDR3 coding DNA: TGCAGTGCAGACAGCACCGGCGAGCAGTACTTC. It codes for CSADSTGEQYF.

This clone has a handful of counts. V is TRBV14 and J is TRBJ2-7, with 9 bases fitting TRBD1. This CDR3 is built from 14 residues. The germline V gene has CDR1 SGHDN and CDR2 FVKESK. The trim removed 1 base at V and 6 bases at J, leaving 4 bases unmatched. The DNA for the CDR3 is TGTGCCAGCAGCCAAGGGGACAGGGTCAGCGAGCAGTACTTC. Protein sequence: CASSQGDRVSEQYF.

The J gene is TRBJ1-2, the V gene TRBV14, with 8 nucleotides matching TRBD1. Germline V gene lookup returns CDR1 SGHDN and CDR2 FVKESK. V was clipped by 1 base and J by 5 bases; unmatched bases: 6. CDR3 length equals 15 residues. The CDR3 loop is CASSQVAGGRYGYTF. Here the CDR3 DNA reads TGTGCCAGCAGCCAAGTGGCAGGGGGCAGGTATGGCTACACCTTC.

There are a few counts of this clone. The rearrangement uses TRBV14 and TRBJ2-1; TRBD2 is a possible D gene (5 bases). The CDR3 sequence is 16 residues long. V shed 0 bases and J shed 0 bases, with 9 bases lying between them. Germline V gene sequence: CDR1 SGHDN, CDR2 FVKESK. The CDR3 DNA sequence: TGTGCCAGCAGCCAAGAAGGCGGGTTCTCCTACAATGAGCAGTTCTTC. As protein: CASSQEGGFSYNEQFF.

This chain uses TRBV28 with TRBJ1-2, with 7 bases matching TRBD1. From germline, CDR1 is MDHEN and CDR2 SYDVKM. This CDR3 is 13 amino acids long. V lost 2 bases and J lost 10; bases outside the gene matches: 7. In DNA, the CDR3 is TGTGCCAGCAGTTTAACCCGGGACAGCTACTACACCTTC. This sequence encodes CASSLTRDSYYTF.

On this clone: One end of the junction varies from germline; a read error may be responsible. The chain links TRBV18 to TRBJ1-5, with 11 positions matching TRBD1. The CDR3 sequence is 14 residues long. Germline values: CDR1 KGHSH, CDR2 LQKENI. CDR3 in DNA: TGTGCCAGCTCACGGACAGGGGGCAACCAGCCCCAGCATTTT. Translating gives CASSRTGGNQPQHF.

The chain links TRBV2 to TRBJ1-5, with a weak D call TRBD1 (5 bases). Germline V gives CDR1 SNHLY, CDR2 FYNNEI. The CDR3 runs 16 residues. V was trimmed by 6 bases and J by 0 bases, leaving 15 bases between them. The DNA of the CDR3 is TGTGCCAGCAGCTTAACAGGTCCCTTTAGCAATCAGCCCCAGCATTTT. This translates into CASSLTGPFSNQPQHF.

The CDR3 sequence is CSVVGQMNTEAFF. For the CDR3, the DNA is TGCAGCGTCGTGGGACAGATGAACACTGAAGCTTTCTTT. The chain recombines TRBV29-1 with TRBJ1-1; 7 bases line up with TRBD1. Losses at the gene ends were 6 bases for V and 0 bases for J; bases not matched to a gene: 4. The CDR3 sequence is 13 residues long. CDR1 and CDR2 from the germline V gene are SQVTM and ANQGSEA.

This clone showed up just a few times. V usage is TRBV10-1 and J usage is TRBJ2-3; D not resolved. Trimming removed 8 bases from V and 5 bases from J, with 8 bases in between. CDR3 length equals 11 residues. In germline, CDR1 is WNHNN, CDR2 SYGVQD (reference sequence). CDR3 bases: TGCGCCAGCGGATCGGGAGATACGCAGTATTTT. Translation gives CASGSGDTQYF.

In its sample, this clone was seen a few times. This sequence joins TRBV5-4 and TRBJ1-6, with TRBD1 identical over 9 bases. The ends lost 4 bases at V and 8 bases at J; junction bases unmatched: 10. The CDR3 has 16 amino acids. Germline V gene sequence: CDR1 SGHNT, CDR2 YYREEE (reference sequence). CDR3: CASSTPTGGIDSPLHF. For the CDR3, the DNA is TGTGCCAGCAGCACACCAACAGGGGGCATTGATTCACCCCTCCACTTT. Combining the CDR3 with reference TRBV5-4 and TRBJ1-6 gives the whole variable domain ETGVTQSPTHLIKTRGQQVTLRCSSQSGHNTVSWYQQALGQGPQFIFQYYREEENGRGNFPPRFSGLQFPNYSSELNVNALELDDSALYLCASSTPTGGIDSPLHFGNGTRLTVT.

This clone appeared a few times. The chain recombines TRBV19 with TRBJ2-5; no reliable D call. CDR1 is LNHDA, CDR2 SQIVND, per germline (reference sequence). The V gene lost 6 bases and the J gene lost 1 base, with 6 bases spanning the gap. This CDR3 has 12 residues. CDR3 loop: CASSFLQETQYF. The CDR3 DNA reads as TGTGCCAGTAGCTTCCTCCAAGAGACCCAGTACTTC.